This T cell receptor (beta chain) emerged from a study of blood T cell repertoires in COVID-19. Turning to the study itself: Whether acute or convalescent, the COVID-19 samples came from the United States, Italy and Spain.

This clone showed up just once. Authors' analysis steps: Cell counts per sample came from amplifying reference gene primers. Method: immunoSEQ multiplex PCR; TCRdb's copy keeps in-frame clones and lacks some. The DNA gave D and trimming, while V, J and clone size come from that table. This sample yields roughly 170,000 clones, of which 70% to 90% are seen a single time; around 5% belongs to the top ten. Trimming stripped 4 bases from V and 4 bases from J, with 15 bases between. The CDR3 covers 15 residues. Germline loops: CDR1 MDHEN, CDR2 SYDVKM. The chain carries TRBV28 and TRBJ2-3; possibly TRBD2 for D (6 bases). The sequence derives from a woman between 45 and 60 years old with COVID-19, enrolled during active disease. Sequencing was performed on peripheral blood. CDR3 DNA sequence: TGTGCCAGCAGTTCCTCGGAGGGGTTAGCAGATACGCAGTATTTT. Its translation is CASSSSEGLADTQYF.